The clone carrying this TCR beta chain was observed a few times. Its antigen is as yet unknown. These data originate in a study of T cell repertoires in cytomegalovirus infection. Study in general: CMV infection and matching HLA type were both indicated by public TCR beta signatures.

V lost 6 bases to trimming and J lost 5 bases; unmatched junction nucleotides: 6. Germline V gene data show CDR1 as SNHLY and CDR2 as FYNNEI. The CDR3 runs to 14 residues. Findings and caveats of the study: HLA-C-restricted, CMV-specific TCR beta clonotypes were dominant ex vivo.

MiXCR, applied by TCRdb to the reads, yields one record per CDR3 protein. The sample has about 830,000 distinct CDR3 sequences; less than 35% are singletons. The J gene is TRBJ2-1, the V gene TRBV2; 8 bases line up with TRBD2. The clonotype was recovered from a human donor in good health (CMV status not recorded). Some clones in this sample may be carry-over from other donors' samples. Sequenced material: cultured CD8+ T cells from PBMCs, taken from culture after CMV antigen stimulation. The CDR3 loop reads CASRDTSGNNEQFF. The DNA of the CDR3 is TGTGCCAGCAGAGATACTAGCGGTAACAATGAGCAGTTCTTC.